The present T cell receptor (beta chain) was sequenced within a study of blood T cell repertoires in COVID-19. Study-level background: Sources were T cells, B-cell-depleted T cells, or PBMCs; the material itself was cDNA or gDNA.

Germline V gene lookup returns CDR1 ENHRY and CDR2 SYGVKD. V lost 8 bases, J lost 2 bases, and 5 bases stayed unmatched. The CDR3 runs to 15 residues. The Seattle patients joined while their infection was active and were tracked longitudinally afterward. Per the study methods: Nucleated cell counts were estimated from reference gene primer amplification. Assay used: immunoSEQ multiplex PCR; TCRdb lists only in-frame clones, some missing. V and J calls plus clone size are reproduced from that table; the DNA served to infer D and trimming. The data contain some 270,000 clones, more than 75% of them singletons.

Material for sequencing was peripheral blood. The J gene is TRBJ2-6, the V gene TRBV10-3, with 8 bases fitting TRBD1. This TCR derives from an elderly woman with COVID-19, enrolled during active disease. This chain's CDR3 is CAIAQGATGANVLTF. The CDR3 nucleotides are TGTGCCATCGCTCAGGGGGCTACTGGGGCCAACGTCCTGACTTTC.